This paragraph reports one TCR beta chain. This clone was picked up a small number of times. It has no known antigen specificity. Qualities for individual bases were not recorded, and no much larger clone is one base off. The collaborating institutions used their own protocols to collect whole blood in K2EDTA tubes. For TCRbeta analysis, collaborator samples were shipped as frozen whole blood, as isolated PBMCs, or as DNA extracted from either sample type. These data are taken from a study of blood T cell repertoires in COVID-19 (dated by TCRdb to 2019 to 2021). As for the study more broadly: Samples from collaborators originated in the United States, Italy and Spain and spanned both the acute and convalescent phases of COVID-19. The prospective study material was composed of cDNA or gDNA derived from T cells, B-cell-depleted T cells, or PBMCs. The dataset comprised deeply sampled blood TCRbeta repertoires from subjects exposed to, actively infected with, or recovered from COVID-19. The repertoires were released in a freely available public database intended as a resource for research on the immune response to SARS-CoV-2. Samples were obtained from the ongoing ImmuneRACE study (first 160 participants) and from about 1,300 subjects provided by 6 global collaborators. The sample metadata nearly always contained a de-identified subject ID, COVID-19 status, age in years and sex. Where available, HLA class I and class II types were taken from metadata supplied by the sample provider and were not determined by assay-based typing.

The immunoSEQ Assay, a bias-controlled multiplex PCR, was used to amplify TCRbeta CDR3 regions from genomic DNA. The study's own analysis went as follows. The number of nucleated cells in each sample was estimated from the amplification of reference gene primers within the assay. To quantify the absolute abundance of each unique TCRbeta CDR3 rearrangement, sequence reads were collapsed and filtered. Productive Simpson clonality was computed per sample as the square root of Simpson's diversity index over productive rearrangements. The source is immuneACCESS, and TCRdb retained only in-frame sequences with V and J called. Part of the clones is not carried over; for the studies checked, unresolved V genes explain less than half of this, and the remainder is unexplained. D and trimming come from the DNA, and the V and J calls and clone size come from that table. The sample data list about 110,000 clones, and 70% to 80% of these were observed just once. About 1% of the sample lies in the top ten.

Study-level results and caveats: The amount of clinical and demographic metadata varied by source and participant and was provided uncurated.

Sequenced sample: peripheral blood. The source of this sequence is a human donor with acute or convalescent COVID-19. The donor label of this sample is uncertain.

CDR3 sequence: CASSLFPRNEKLFF. The bases read TGTGCCAGCAGTTTATTCCCCAGAAATGAAAAACTGTTTTTT. The rearrangement combines TRBV27 with TRBJ1-4; no D segment can be confidently identified. The cysteine opens and the phenylalanine closes a CDR3 of 14 amino acids. The CDR3 DNA has 42 bases and is translated from base 1. V is reduced by 1 base and J by 5 bases, leaving a spacing of 8 bases between them. According to the germline V gene (reference sequence), CDR1 reads MNHEY and CDR2 reads SMNVEV.